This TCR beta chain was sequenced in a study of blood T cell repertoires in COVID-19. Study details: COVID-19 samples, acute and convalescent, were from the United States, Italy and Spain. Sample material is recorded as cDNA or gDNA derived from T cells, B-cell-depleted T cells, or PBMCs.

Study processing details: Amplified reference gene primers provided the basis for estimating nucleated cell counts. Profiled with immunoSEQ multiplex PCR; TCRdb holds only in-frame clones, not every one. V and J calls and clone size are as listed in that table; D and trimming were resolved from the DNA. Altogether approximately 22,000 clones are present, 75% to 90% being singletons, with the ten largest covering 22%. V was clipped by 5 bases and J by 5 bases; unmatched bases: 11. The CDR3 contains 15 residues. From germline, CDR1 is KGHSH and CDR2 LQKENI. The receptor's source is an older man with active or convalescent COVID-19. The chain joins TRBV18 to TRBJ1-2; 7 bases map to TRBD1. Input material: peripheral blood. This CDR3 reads CASSSSGTEGYGYTF. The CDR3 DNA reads TGTGCCAGCTCATCCTCCGGGACAGAGGGATATGGCTACACCTTC. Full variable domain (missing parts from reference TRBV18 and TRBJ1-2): NAGVMQNPRHLVRRRGQEARLRCSPMKGHSHVYWYRQLPEEGLKFMVYLQKENIIDESGMPKERFSAEFPKEGPSILRIQQVVRGDSAAYFCASSSSGTEGYGYTFGSGTRLTVV.